This is a list of T cell receptor beta chains from one sample in a study of chemoradiotherapy in HPV16-positive cancers. Profiling relied on immunoSEQ multiplex PCR, and the TCRdb table lists in-frame clones only, not all of them. Of more than 25,000 clones listed, roughly 92% are singletons. Material: blood, obtained from a patient who underwent chemoradiotherapy. The source is a human donor with HPV-associated anogenital cancer. The CDR3 runs from the conserved cysteine through the conserved F or W. The D gene is left open where the match is weak. Clone size, where shown, is once, few, many, or a class for clones that have expanded.

abundance	v_gene	j_gene	d_gene	CDR3nt	CDR3aa
-	TRBV14	TRBJ1-1	-	TGTGCCAGCAGCCAAGATGCAGGGGACACTGAAGCTTTCTTT	CASSQDAGDTEAFF
-	TRBV4-2	TRBJ2-7	-	TGTGCCAGCAGCCAAGAAGTAGGACAGCCCCCGTTAGACTACGAGCAGTACTTC	CASSQEVGQPPLDYEQYF
-	TRBV28	TRBJ2-7	TRBD2	TGTGCCAGCAGTTTATCCGGCGGGGGGACATCCTATAGATTCGACGAGCAGTACTTC	CASSLSGGGTSYRFDEQYF
-	TRBV5-4	TRBJ1-2	TRBD1	TGTGCCAGCAGCTCGCCCCACAGGGGTGGGGTCTATGGCTACACCTTC	CASSSPHRGGVYGYTF
-	TRBV7-8	TRBJ2-7	-	TGTGCCAGCAGTTGGAGGGTCGACGAGCAGTACTTC	CASSWRVDEQYF
-	TRBV12-5	TRBJ1-2	-	TGTGCTAGTGGTACGGACGATGGCTACACCTTC	CASGTDDGYTF
-	TRBV25-1	TRBJ1-5	-	TGTGCCAGCAGTGAATCTAATCAGCCCCAGCATTTT	CASSESNQPQHF
-	TRBV4-1	TRBJ2-5	-	TGCGCCAGCAGCCAAGCGAGGGCAGGGGGGGAGACCCAGTACTTC	CASSQARAGGETQYF
-	TRBV28	TRBJ1-4	-	TGTGCCAGCAGTAAACCCGGAGGTGGTGATGAAAAACTGTTTTTT	CASSKPGGGDEKLFF
-	TRBV6-5	TRBJ1-2	TRBD1	TGTGCCAGCAGTTACAGGGACAGGGCTTCTTACTATGGCTACACCTTC	CASSYRDRASYYGYTF
-	TRBV13	TRBJ2-5	TRBD1	TGTGCCATACCTTGGGGCCGCCGGGGACAGGGGGAGACCCAGTACTTC	CAIPWGRRGQGETQYF
-	TRBV5-1	TRBJ1-6	TRBD1	TGCGCCAGCAGCTTCACCGACAGGGACAATTCACCCCTCCACTTT	CASSFTDRDNSPLHF
-	TRBV27	TRBJ2-1	TRBD1	TGTGCCAGCAGTCCCGGGACAGGATACAATGAGCAGTTCTTC	CASSPGTGYNEQFF
once	TRBV5-1	TRBJ1-2	-	TGCGCCAGCAGCTTGGAGGGGGTTATCTATGGCTACACCTTC	CASSLEGVIYGYTF
-	TRBV12-5	TRBJ2-7	-	TGTGCTAGTGGTTCCGGGTACGAGCAGTACTTC	CASGSGYEQYF
-	TRBV7-2	TRBJ2-5	-	TGTGCCAGCAGCTCATCTCCAGGGGTCTTAGAGACCCAGTACTTC	CASSSSPGVLETQYF
-	TRBV6-1	TRBJ1-5	-	TGTGCCAGCAGTGAATTAGGATCAGGGAGCAATCAGCCCCAGCATTTT	CASSELGSGSNQPQHF
-	TRBV10-2	TRBJ1-6	-	TGCGCCAGCAATGGGGGATATAATTCACCCCTCCACTTT	CASNGGYNSPLHF
-	TRBV6-5	TRBJ2-7	-	TGTGCCAGCAGTTACCACGGAGACCGCTACGAGCAGTACTTC	CASSYHGDRYEQYF
-	TRBV28	TRBJ2-7	-	TGTGCCAGCAGTTCGCCACTCTCCTACGAGCAGTACTTC	CASSSPLSYEQYF
-	TRBV2	TRBJ1-4	-	TGTGCCAGCAGACCTCCTGGGATCGAGAATGGTAGACTGTTTTTT	CASRPPGIENGRLFF
once	TRBV18	TRBJ1-3	TRBD1	TGTGCCAGCTCACCCGGAACAGGGGCCTCTGGAAACACCATATATTTT	CASSPGTGASGNTIYF
-	TRBV19	TRBJ1-3	TRBD1	TGTGCCAGTACCCTCGGGACAGGCTCTGGAAACACCATATATTTT	CASTLGTGSGNTIYF
-	TRBV4-2	TRBJ2-7	-	TGTGCCAGCAGCCAGGCCTACGAGCAGTACTTC	CASSQAYEQYF
-	TRBV4-1	TRBJ1-5	-	TGCGCCAGCAGCCAAGATCCGGGTAACGGCAATCAGCCCCAGCATTTT	CASSQDPGNGNQPQHF
-	TRBV2	TRBJ2-7	-	TGTGCCAGCAGAACTACTAGCATCCCCCCCTACGAGCAGTACTTC	CASRTTSIPPYEQYF
-	TRBV19	TRBJ1-5	-	TGTGCCAGTAGTATCCGGACCGGAGTTAGCAATCAGCCCCAGCATTTT	CASSIRTGVSNQPQHF
-	TRBV28	TRBJ1-2	-	TGTGCCAGCACCAACTCGGGGGCAGGATCTGACTATGGCTACACCTTC	CASTNSGAGSDYGYTF
-	TRBV7-8	TRBJ2-7	-	TGTGCCAGCAGCTTAGCGCGTTTGGCCTACGAGCAGTACTTC	CASSLARLAYEQYF
-	TRBV19	TRBJ2-1	-	TGTGCCAGTAGTATGGGCTCTCGGGTCGGTGGGACACCGCTCGGGAATGAGCAGTTCTTC	CASSMGSRVGGTPLGNEQFF
-	TRBV4-1	TRBJ2-5	-	TGCGCCAGCAGCGGCGACAGGATAGAGACCCAGTACTTC	CASSGDRIETQYF
-	TRBV7-9	TRBJ2-5	TRBD1	TGTGCCGAGGGGGCGCGTGAGACCCAGTACTTC	CAEGARETQYF